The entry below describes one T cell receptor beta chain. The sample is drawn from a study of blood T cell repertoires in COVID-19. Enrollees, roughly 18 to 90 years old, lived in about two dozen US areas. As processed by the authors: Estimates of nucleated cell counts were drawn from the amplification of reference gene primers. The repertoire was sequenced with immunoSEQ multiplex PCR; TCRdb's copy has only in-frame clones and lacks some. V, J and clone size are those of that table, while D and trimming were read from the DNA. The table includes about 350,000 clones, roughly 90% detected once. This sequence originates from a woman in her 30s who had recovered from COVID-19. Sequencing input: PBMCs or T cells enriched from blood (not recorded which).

The CDR3 region is CASSLSDRALETQYF. The CDR3 DNA is TGTGCCAGCAGCCTATCGGACAGGGCTCTGGAGACCCAGTACTTC. The J gene is TRBJ2-5, the V gene TRBV7-2; 8 nucleotides agree with TRBD1. The CDR3 contains 15 residues. With V trimmed by 5 bases and J by 5 bases, 10 bases remained unmatched. The germline V gene encodes CDR1 SGHTA and CDR2 FQGNSA.